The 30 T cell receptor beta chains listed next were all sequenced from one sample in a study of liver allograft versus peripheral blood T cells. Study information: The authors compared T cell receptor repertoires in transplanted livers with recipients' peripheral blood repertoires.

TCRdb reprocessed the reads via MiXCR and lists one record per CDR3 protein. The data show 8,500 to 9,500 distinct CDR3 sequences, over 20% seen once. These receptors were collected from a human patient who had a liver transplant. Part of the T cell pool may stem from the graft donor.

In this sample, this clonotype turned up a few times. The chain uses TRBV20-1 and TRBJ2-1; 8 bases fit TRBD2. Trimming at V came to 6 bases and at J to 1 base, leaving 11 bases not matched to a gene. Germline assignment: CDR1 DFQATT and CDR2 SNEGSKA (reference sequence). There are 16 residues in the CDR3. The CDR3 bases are TGCAGTGCCCTCGACCCTAGCGGGTCTTCCTACAATGAGCAGTTCTTC. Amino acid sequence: CSALDPSGSSYNEQFF.

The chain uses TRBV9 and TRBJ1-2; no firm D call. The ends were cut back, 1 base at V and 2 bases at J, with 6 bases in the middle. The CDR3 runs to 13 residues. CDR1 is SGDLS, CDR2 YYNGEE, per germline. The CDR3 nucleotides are TGTGCCAGCAGCGTATTTTTAAACTATGGCTACACCTTC. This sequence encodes CASSVFLNYGYTF.

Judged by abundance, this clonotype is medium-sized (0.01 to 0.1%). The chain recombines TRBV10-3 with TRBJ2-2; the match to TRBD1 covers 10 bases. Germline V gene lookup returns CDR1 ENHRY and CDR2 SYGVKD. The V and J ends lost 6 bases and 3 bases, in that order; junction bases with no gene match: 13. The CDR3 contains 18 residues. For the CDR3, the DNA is TGTGCCATCAGCGACCTCACCGGGACAGGGGCAGACACCGGGGAGCTGTTTTTT. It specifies CAISDLTGTGADTGELFF.

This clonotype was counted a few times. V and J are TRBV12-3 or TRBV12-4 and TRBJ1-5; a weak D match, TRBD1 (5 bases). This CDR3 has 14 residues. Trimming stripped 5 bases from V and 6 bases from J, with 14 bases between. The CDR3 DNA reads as TGTGCCAGCAGTCGGACTGGGGGAGGTCAGCCCCAGCATTTT. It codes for CASSRTGGGQPQHF.

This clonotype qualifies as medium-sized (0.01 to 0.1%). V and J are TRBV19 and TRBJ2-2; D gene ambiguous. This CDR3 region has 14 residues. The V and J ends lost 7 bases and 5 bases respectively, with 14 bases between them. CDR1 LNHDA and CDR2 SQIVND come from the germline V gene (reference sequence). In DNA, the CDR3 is TGTGCCAGTACCGTATCCTTGGGGACCGGGGAGCTGTTTTTT. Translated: CASTVSLGTGELFF.

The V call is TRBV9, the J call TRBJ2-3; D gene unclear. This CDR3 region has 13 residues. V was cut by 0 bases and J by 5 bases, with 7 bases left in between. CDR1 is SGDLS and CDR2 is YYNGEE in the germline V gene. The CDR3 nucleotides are TGTGCCAGCAGCGTAGGGACGGGAGATACGCAGTATTTT. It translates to CASSVGTGDTQYF.

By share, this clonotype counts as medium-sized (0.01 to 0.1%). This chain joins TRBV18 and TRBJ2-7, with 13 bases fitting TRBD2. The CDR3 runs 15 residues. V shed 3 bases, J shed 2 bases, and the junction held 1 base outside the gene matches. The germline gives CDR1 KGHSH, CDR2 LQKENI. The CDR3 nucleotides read TGTGCCAGCTCACCGGGGACTAGCGGGACCTACGAGCAGTACTTC. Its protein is CASSPGTSGTYEQYF.

For the CDR3, the DNA is TGCAGTGCTAGAAGTCAGGAGACTAGCGGGTACAATGAGCAGTTCTTC. It yields the protein CSARSQETSGYNEQFF. The chain couples TRBV20-1 to TRBJ2-1; TRBD2 matches 10 bases. Looked up from germline, CDR1 is DFQATT and CDR2 is SNEGSKA (reference sequence). The CDR3 loop spans 16 amino acids. Germline trimming cut 2 bases from V and 4 bases from J; bases unmatched to any gene: 8.

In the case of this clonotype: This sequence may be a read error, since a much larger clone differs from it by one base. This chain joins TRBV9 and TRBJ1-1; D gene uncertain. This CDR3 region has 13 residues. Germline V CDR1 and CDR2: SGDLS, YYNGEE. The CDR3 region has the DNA TGTGTCAGCAGCGTGTTGGAGAACACTGAAGCTTTCTTT. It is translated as CVSSVLENTEAFF.

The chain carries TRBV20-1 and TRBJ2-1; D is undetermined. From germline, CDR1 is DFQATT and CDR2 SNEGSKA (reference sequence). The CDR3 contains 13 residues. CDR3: CSTIQPSYNEQFF. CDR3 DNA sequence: TGCAGCACCATCCAACCCTCCTACAATGAGCAGTTCTTC.

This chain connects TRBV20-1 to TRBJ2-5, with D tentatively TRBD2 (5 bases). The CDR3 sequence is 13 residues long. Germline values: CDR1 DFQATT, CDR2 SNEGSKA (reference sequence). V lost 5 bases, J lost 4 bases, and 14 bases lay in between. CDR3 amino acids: CSAGRGTRETQYF. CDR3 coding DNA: TGCAGTGCTGGCCGAGGAACTAGAGAGACCCAGTACTTC.

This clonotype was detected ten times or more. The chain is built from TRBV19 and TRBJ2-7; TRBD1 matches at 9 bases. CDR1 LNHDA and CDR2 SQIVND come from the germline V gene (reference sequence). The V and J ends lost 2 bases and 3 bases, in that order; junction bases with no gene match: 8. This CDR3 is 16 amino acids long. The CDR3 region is CASSIWVLGQGYEQYF. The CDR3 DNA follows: TGTGCCAGTAGTATATGGGTCCTGGGACAGGGCTACGAGCAGTACTTC.

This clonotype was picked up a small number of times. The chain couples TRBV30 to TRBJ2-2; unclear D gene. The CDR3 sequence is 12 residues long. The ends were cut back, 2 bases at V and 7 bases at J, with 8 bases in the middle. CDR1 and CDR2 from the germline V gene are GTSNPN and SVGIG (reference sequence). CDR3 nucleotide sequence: TGTGCCTGGAGTATGTCCGTCGGGGAGCTGTTTTTT. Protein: CAWSMSVGELFF. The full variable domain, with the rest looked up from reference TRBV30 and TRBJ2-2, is SQTIHQWPATLVQPVGSPLSLECTVEGTSNPNLYWYRQAAGRGLQLLFYSVGIGQISSEVPQNLSASRPQDRQFILSSKKLLLSDSGFYLCAWSMSVGELFFGEGSRLTVL.

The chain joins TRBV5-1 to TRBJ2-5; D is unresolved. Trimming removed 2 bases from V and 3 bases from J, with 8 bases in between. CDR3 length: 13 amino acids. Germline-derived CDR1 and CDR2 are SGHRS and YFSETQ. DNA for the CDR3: TGCGCCAGCAGCTTTTCTCAGGAAGAGACCCAGTACTTC. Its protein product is CASSFSQEETQYF.

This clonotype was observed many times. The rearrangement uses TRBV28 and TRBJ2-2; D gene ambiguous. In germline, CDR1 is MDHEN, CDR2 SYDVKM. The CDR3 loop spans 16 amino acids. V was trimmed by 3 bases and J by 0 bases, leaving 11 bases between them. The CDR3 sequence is CASSFIGVSNTGELFF. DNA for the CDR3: TGTGCCAGCAGTTTTATCGGCGTGTCGAACACCGGGGAGCTGTTTTTT.

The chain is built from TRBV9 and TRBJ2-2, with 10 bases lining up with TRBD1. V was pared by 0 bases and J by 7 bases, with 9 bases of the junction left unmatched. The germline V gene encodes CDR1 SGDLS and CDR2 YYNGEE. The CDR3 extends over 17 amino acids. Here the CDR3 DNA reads TGTGCCAGCAGCGTAGGACAGGGGGCATACTTGGGCGGGGAGCTGTTTTTT. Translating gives CASSVGQGAYLGGELFF.

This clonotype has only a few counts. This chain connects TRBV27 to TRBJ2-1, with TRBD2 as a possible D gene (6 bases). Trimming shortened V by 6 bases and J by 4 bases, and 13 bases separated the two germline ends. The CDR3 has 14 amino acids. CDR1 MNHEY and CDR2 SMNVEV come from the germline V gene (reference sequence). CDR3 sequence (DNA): TGTGCCAGCAGAAGGAGGGCCGGTTACAATGAGCAGTTCTTC. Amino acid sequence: CASRRRAGYNEQFF.

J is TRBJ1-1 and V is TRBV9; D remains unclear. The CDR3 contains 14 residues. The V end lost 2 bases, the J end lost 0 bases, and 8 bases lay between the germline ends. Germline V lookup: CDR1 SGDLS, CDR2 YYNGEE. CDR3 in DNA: TGTGCCAGCAGCGTGACCGCTATGAACACTGAAGCTTTCTTT. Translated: CASSVTAMNTEAFF. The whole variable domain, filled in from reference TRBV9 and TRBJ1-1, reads DSGVTQTPKHLITATGQRVTLRCSPRSGDLSVYWYQQSLDQGLQFLIQYYNGEERAKGNILERFSAQQFPDLHSELNLSSLELGDSALYFCASSVTAMNTEAFFGQGTRLTVV.

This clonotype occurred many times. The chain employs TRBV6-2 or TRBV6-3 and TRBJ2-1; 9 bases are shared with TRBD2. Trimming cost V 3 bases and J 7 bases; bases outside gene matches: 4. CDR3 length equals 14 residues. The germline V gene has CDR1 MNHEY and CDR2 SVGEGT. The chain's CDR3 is CASSYGTSNNEQFF. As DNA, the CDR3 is TGTGCCAGCAGTTATGGGACTAGCAATAATGAGCAGTTCTTC.

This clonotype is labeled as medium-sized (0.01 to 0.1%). The CDR3 reads CASKEQGAPAEAFF. CDR3 DNA: TGTGCCAGTAAGGAGCAGGGGGCGCCCGCTGAAGCTTTCTTT. This chain uses TRBV19 with TRBJ1-1; TRBD1 matches 8 bases. The V segment lost 7 bases and the J segment 6 bases; nucleotides outside the gene matches: 10. From germline, CDR1 is LNHDA and CDR2 SQIVND (reference sequence). The CDR3 spans 14 residues.

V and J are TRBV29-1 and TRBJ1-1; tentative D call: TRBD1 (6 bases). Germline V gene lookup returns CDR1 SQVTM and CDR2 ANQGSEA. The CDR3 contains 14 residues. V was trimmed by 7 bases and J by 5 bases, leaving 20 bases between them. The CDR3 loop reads CSGVQGGVWTEAFF. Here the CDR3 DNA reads TGCAGCGGGGTACAGGGCGGGGTTTGGACTGAAGCTTTCTTT.

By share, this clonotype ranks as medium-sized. CDR3 DNA: TGTGCCAGCAGCGAGGGACAGGGGGCCACGAACACCGGGGAGCTGTTTTTT. Translated: CASSEGQGATNTGELFF. V gene TRBV5-4 combines with J gene TRBJ2-2; TRBD1 aligns across 12 bases. This CDR3 has 17 residues. Germline V gives CDR1 SGHNT, CDR2 YYREEE (reference sequence). With 4 bases clipped from V and 0 bases from J, the junction kept 4 bases outside the gene matches.

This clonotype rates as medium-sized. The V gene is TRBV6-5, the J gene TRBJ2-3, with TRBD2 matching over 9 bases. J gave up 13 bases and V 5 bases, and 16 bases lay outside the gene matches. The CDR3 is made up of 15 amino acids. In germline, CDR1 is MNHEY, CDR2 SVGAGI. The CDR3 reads CASSRPGTSPSGEYF. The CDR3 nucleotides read TGTGCCAGCAGTAGACCCGGGACTAGCCCCTCGGGAGAGTATTTT.

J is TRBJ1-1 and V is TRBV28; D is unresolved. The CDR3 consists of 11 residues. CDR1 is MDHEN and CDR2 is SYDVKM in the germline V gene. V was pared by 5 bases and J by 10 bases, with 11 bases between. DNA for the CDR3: TGTGCCAGCAGTCGCAACCGATTAGCTTTCTTT. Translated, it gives CASSRNRLAFF.

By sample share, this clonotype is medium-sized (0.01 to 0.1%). CDR3 coding DNA: TGCAGCGTTGTCCCGGGGGGGGTTGGAGATACGCAGTATTTT. Its translation is CSVVPGGVGDTQYF. The V call is TRBV29-1, the J call TRBJ2-3; 8 bases match TRBD2. Per germline, CDR1 SQVTM and CDR2 ANQGSEA. V shed 4 bases, J shed 5 bases, and the junction held 8 bases outside the gene matches. The CDR3 has 14 amino acids.

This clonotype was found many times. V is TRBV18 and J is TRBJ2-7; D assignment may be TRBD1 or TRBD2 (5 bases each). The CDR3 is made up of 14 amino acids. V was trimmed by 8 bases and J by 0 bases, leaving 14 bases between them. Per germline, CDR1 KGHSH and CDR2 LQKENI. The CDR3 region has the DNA TGTGCCAGCCGTAGTTGGGACGGCTCCTACGAGCAGTACTTC. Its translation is CASRSWDGSYEQYF.

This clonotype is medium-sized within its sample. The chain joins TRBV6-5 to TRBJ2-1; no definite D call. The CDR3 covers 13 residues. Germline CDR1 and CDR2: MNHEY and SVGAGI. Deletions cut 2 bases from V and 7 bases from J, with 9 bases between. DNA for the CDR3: TGTGCCAGCAGTTACGTGAAAGGGAATGAGCAGTTCTTC. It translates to CASSYVKGNEQFF.

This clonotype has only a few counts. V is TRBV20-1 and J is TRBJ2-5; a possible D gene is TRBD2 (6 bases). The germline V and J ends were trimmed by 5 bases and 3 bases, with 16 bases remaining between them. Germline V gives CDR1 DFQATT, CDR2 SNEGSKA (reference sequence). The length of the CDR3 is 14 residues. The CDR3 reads CSAERLSGKETQYF. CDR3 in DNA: TGCAGTGCTGAGCGCCTTAGCGGAAAAGAGACCCAGTACTTC.

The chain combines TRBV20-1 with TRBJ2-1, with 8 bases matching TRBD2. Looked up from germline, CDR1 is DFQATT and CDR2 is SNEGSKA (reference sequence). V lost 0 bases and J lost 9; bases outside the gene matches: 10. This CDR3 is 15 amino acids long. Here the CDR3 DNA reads TGCAGTGCTAGAGATCCCCCGCGGGGGGTTGTTGAGCAGTTCTTC. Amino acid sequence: CSARDPPRGVVEQFF.

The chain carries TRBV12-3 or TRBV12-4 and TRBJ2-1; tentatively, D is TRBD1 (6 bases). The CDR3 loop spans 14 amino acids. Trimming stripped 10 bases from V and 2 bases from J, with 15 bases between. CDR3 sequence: CATGLTGAYNEQFF. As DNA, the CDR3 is TGTGCCACCGGGTTGACAGGCGCCTACAATGAGCAGTTCTTC.